Below, one T cell receptor beta chain is given with its context. Its antigen is currently unknown. The sample originates from a study of breast tumors, draining lymph nodes, adjacent tissues. Findings and caveats of the study: Tumors had less TCR diversity than lymph nodes, more than nontumor tissue. That most tumor T cells come from lymph nodes remained unproven.

Germline CDR1 SGHRS, CDR2 YFSETQ. The CDR3 extends over 14 amino acids. The junction had 4 bases not matched to a gene; V was cut back by 4 bases and J by 1 base. Breast cancer patients provided tissue from their axillary draining lymph nodes. TCRdb ran MiXCR on the multiplex PCR reads and lists one entry per CDR3 protein. The data hold approximately 250,000 distinct CDR3 sequences, with less than 40% observed a single time. The sequenced sample was axillary lymph node tissue. The chain recombines TRBV5-1 with TRBJ1-1; TRBD1 agrees at 7 bases. This TCR was recovered from a female donor with breast cancer. Some clones in this sample may be carry-over from other donors' samples. CDR3 region: CASSGRTGNTEAFF. The CDR3, as DNA: TGCGCCAGCAGCGGAAGGACAGGGAACACTGAAGCTTTCTTT. The variable domain in full, with the rest retrieved from reference TRBV5-1 and TRBJ1-1, is KAGVTQTPRYLIKTRGQQVTLSCSPISGHRSVSWYQQTPGQGLQFLFEYFSETQRNKGNFPGRFSGRQFSNSRSEMNVSTLELGDSALYLCASSGRTGNTEAFFGQGTRLTVV.